These 7 T cell receptor beta chains were sequenced from one sample in a study of blood T cell repertoires in COVID-19. The method was immunoSEQ multiplex PCR; TCRdb's version includes in-frame clones alone and lacks a portion of them. Of more than 20,000 clones listed, roughly 90% are singletons. Material for sequencing was peripheral blood. Receptor source: a human donor in a cohort sampled during active COVID-19.

V and J are TRBV3-1 (or the pseudogene TRBV3-2) and TRBJ1-6; 11 nucleotides agree with TRBD1. The J segment lost 6 bases and the V segment lost 1 base, leaving 2 bases of the junction unmatched. Germline assignment: CDR1 LGHDT and CDR2 YNNKEL (reference sequence). The CDR3 sequence is 16 residues long. In nucleotides, the CDR3 is TGTGCCAGCAGCCAAGCCGGGACAGGGGGTAATTCACCCCTCCACTTT. Residues: CASSQAGTGGNSPLHF.

This sequence joins TRBV19 and TRBJ1-5; tentatively, D is TRBD1 (5 bases). With 6 bases removed from V and 5 bases from J, the gap between germline ends came to 17 bases. Germline V gene lookup returns CDR1 LNHDA and CDR2 SQIVND (reference sequence). The CDR3 is made up of 15 amino acids. DNA of the CDR3: TGTGCCAGTAGGAGTTCGAACAGGCCGGATCAGCCCCAGCATTTT. Amino acids: CASRSSNRPDQPQHF.

The V call is TRBV7-6, the J call TRBJ1-1; the D gene is possibly TRBD1 (6 bases). There are 14 residues in the CDR3. V shed 3 bases and J shed 0 bases, with 8 bases lying between them. Looked up from germline, CDR1 is SGHVS and CDR2 is FNYEAQ. The CDR3 region has the DNA TGTGCCAGCAGCTTCAGGGGCATGAACACTGAAGCTTTCTTT. Translating it yields CASSFRGMNTEAFF.

The chain combines TRBV6-5 with TRBJ1-2; D remains unclear. The CDR3 spans 13 residues. Germline CDR1 reads MNHEY; CDR2 reads SVGAGI. V gave up 6 bases and J gave up 8 bases, with 16 bases separating them. CDR3 in amino acids: CASSLRREGGYTF. The CDR3 bases are TGTGCCAGCAGCCTCCGGAGGGAAGGGGGCTACACCTTC.

This rearrangement joins TRBV5-6 to TRBJ1-6; D not resolved. Germline CDR1 reads SGHDT; CDR2 reads YYEEEE. CDR3 length: 13 amino acids. The V and J ends lost 0 bases and 7 bases respectively, with 5 bases between them. CDR3 sequence (DNA): TGTGCCAGCAGCTTGGACAGCAATTCACCCCTCCACTTT. Translated: CASSLDSNSPLHF. Full variable domain (rest looked up from reference TRBV5-6 and TRBJ1-6): DAGVTQSPTHLIKTRGQQVTLRCSPKSGHDTVSWYQQALGQGPQFIFQYYEEEERQRGNFPDRFSGHQFPNYSSELNVNALLLGDSALYLCASSLDSNSPLHFGNGTRLTVT.

The genes are TRBV19 and TRBJ2-2; possibly TRBD1 for D (6 bases). V lost 1 base, J lost 6 bases, and 12 bases lay in between. The CDR3 contains 15 residues. Germline V CDR1 and CDR2: LNHDA, SQIVND (reference sequence). The CDR3 loop reads CASSIARGQPGELFF. CDR3 bases: TGTGCCAGTAGTATAGCCCGAGGACAGCCCGGGGAGCTGTTTTTT. Full variable domain (outside the CDR3, taken from reference TRBV19 and TRBJ2-2): DGGITQSPKYLFRKEGQNVTLSCEQNLNHDAMYWYRQDPGQGLRLIYYSQIVNDFQKGDIAEGYSVSREKKESFPLTVTSAQKNPTAFYLCASSIARGQPGELFFGEGSRLTVL.

The chain is built from TRBV9 and TRBJ2-1, with D possibly TRBD1 on 6 matching bases. This CDR3 contains 15 residues. V gave up 3 bases and J gave up 5 bases, with 15 bases separating them. CDR1 and CDR2 from the germline V gene are SGDLS and YYNGEE. In nucleotides, the CDR3 is TGTGCCAGCAGCGCCCCGGGCGGACAGAACAATGAGCAGTTCTTC. Its translation is CASSAPGGQNNEQFF.